This T cell receptor beta chain was retrieved from a study of cytomegalovirus exposure and HLA in healthy donors. This CDR3 spans 14 amino acids. Germline CDR1 SGHDN, CDR2 FVKESK. The V segment lost 5 bases and the J segment 5 bases; nucleotides outside the gene matches: 8. PCR was performed using 60 Vbeta and 13 Jbeta primers. Generated by immunoSEQ multiplex PCR, the TCRdb table keeps only in-frame clones and is missing some. The sample shows about 94,000 clones, around 66% of them seen only once. The sequenced material came from PBMCs. The sequence derives from a man aged 30 to 39 in good health and CMV-seronegative. V gene TRBV14 combines with J gene TRBJ1-2; 7 bases are shared with TRBD1. The chain's CDR3 is CASSSRGLGYGYTF. The CDR3 region has the DNA TGTGCCAGCAGCTCTAGGGGGCTGGGGTATGGCTACACCTTC. Together with reference TRBV14 and TRBJ1-2, the CDR3 gives the full variable domain: EAGVTQFPSHSVIEKGQTVTLRCDPISGHDNLYWYRRVMGKEIKFLLHFVKESKQDESGMPNNRFLAERTGGTYSTLKVQPAELEDSGVYFCASSSRGLGYGYTFGSGTRLTVV.